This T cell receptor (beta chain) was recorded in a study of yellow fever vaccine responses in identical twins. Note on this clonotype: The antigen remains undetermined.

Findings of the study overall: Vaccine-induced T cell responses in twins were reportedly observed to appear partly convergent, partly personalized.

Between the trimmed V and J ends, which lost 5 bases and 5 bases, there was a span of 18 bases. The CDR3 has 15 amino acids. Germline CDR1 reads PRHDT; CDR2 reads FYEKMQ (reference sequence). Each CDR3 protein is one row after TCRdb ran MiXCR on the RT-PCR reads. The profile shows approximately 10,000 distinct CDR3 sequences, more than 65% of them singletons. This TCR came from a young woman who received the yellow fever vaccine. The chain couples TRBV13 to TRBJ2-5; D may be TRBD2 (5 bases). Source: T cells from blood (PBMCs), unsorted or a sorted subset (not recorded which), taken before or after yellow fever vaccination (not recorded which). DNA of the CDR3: TGTGCCAGCAGCCTGTCGTTCCTAGCTACGGAGACCCAGTACTTC. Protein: CASSLSFLATETQYF.